A selection of T cell receptor beta chains follows, all from one sample in a study of blood T cell repertoires in COVID-19. Assay: immunoSEQ multiplex PCR; the TCRdb copy retains only in-frame clones and omits some. The sample lists 390,000 or so clones, around 91% seen once, with 1% in the top ten. The sample consisted of PBMCs or T cells enriched from blood (not recorded which). These receptors were collected from a man aged 18 to 29 who had recovered from COVID-19. Each CDR3 is given with its conserved first and last residue. D genes are given only for firm matches. Where a row states a size, it is once, few, many or the class of an expanded clone; other rows omit it.

clone size: NA
V gene: TRBV7-3
J gene: TRBJ1-6
D gene: TRBD1
CDR3 DNA: TGTGCCAGCAGCTTAGGGACAGAGAATTCACCCCTCCACTTT
CDR3 protein: CASSLGTENSPLHF

clone size: NA
V gene: TRBV6-2/TRBV6-3
J gene: TRBJ2-1
D gene: NA
CDR3 DNA: TGTGCCAGCAGTTACTTGGCCTCAGGGCAGTTCTTC
CDR3 protein: CASSYLASGQFF

clone size: NA
V gene: TRBV18
J gene: TRBJ1-2
D gene: TRBD1
CDR3 DNA: TGTGCCACCACCAGGGGGAGTAACTATGGCTACACCTTC
CDR3 protein: CATTRGSNYGYTF

clone size: NA
V gene: TRBV7-2
J gene: TRBJ2-6
D gene: NA
CDR3 DNA: TGTGCCAGCAGCTTAGTAGGCGGGTCGGCTGGGGCCAACGTCCTGACTTTC
CDR3 protein: CASSLVGGSAGANVLTF

clone size: NA
V gene: TRBV19
J gene: TRBJ2-5
D gene: NA
CDR3 DNA: TGTGCCAGTAGTGGTACGGTTCAAGAGACCCAGTACTTC
CDR3 protein: CASSGTVQETQYF

clone size: NA
V gene: TRBV4-1
J gene: TRBJ2-2
D gene: TRBD2
CDR3 DNA: TGCGCCAGCAGCCACCCCCAGGCGAATAGCGGGAGGCAGAACACCGGGGAGCTGTTTTTT
CDR3 protein: CASSHPQANSGRQNTGELFF

clone size: few
V gene: TRBV19
J gene: TRBJ2-2
D gene: TRBD1
CDR3 DNA: TGTGCCAGTAGAGAGGGGACAGGGATTGGGAACACCGGGGAGCTGTTTTTT
CDR3 protein: CASREGTGIGNTGELFF

clone size: NA
V gene: TRBV5-1
J gene: TRBJ2-6
D gene: NA
CDR3 DNA: TGCGCCAGCAGCTTGGCCGGTTCGGGCTCTGGGGCCAACGTCCTGACTTTC
CDR3 protein: CASSLAGSGSGANVLTF

clone size: NA
V gene: TRBV7-2
J gene: TRBJ1-2
D gene: TRBD1
CDR3 DNA: TGTGCCAGCAGCCGCTCCTACGGGACAGGGTACGGCTACACCTTC
CDR3 protein: CASSRSYGTGYGYTF

clone size: NA
V gene: TRBV2
J gene: TRBJ2-7
D gene: NA
CDR3 DNA: TGTGCCAGCACTGAAGGAGGCTACGAGCAGTACTTC
CDR3 protein: CASTEGGYEQYF

clone size: NA
V gene: TRBV28
J gene: TRBJ2-7
D gene: TRBD1
CDR3 DNA: TGTGCCAGCACGACGCCAGTGGGACAGGGGGCCTACGAGCAGTACTTC
CDR3 protein: CASTTPVGQGAYEQYF

clone size: NA
V gene: TRBV7-2
J gene: TRBJ1-1
D gene: NA
CDR3 DNA: TGTGCCAGCAGCAAACAAGTGGTGGGGGCTTACACTGAAGCTTTCTTT
CDR3 protein: CASSKQVVGAYTEAFF

clone size: NA
V gene: TRBV28
J gene: TRBJ1-1
D gene: TRBD1
CDR3 DNA: TGTGCCAGCAGATTCCTCTATACCGGGACAGCAAACACTGAAGCTTTCTTT
CDR3 protein: CASRFLYTGTANTEAFF

clone size: NA
V gene: TRBV4-2
J gene: TRBJ2-3
D gene: TRBD2
CDR3 DNA: TGTGCCAGCAGCCGGGGTAGCGGGGGGGCCATAGATACGCAGTATTTT
CDR3 protein: CASSRGSGGAIDTQYF

clone size: NA
V gene: TRBV11-2
J gene: TRBJ2-7
D gene: NA
CDR3 DNA: TGTGCCAGCAGCACCCGGACGGGACTCCGGGGGTACGAGCAGTACTTC
CDR3 protein: CASSTRTGLRGYEQYF

clone size: NA
V gene: TRBV6-6
J gene: TRBJ2-5
D gene: TRBD1
CDR3 DNA: TGTGCCAGCAGTTTCGGACAGGGGGCCCTTCAGACCCAGTACTTC
CDR3 protein: CASSFGQGALQTQYF

clone size: once
V gene: TRBV6-5
J gene: TRBJ1-1
D gene: NA
CDR3 DNA: TGTGCCAGCAGGTATACAGGGAGCGGGAACACTGAAGCTTTCTTT
CDR3 protein: CASRYTGSGNTEAFF

clone size: once
V gene: TRBV28
J gene: TRBJ2-7
D gene: TRBD2
CDR3 DNA: TGTGCCAGCAGGGAACCGGGACTAGCGGGAGAGTGGGAGCAGTACTTC
CDR3 protein: CASREPGLAGEWEQYF

clone size: NA
V gene: TRBV27
J gene: TRBJ2-7
D gene: TRBD1
CDR3 DNA: TGTGCCAGCAGTCCCCTGACAGGGGCAATCTCCTACGAGCAGTACTTC
CDR3 protein: CASSPLTGAISYEQYF

clone size: NA
V gene: TRBV19
J gene: TRBJ2-5
D gene: TRBD2
CDR3 DNA: TGTGCCAGTAGCCGGGGTGGGCTAGCGGGGTTGCAGACCCAGTACTTC
CDR3 protein: CASSRGGLAGLQTQYF

clone size: NA
V gene: TRBV11-3
J gene: TRBJ2-7
D gene: NA
CDR3 DNA: TGTGCCAGCAGCTTCCTGCAGGGGGGCGAGCAGTACTTC
CDR3 protein: CASSFLQGGEQYF

clone size: few
V gene: TRBV5-4
J gene: TRBJ2-7
D gene: TRBD2
CDR3 DNA: TGTGCCAGCAGCTTGGAGGGACTAGGGGAGCAGTACTTC
CDR3 protein: CASSLEGLGEQYF

clone size: NA
V gene: TRBV13
J gene: TRBJ2-1
D gene: NA
CDR3 DNA: TGTGCCAGCATTCGGGCGGGGACCTTACTAAATGAGCAGTTCTTC
CDR3 protein: CASIRAGTLLNEQFF

clone size: NA
V gene: TRBV7-2
J gene: TRBJ1-3
D gene: TRBD1
CDR3 DNA: TGTGCCAGCAGCTTAAGTCGGACAGGGACTGGAAACACCATATATTTT
CDR3 protein: CASSLSRTGTGNTIYF

clone size: NA
V gene: TRBV5-4
J gene: TRBJ1-1
D gene: NA
CDR3 DNA: TGTGCCAGCAGCTTGGAACAAACAAACAAAGCTTTCTTT
CDR3 protein: CASSLEQTNKAFF

clone size: NA
V gene: TRBV7-9
J gene: TRBJ2-2
D gene: NA
CDR3 DNA: TGTGCCAGCAGCGCCCGACGATATCCAGGTCTCACCGGGGAGCTGTTTTTT
CDR3 protein: CASSARRYPGLTGELFF

clone size: NA
V gene: TRBV7-9
J gene: TRBJ1-3
D gene: NA
CDR3 DNA: TGTGCCAGCAGCTCCCCCCCCAGGGATTCTGGAAACACCATATATTTT
CDR3 protein: CASSSPPRDSGNTIYF